The 17 T cell receptor beta chains given below trace back to one sample, sequenced in a study of breast tumors, draining lymph nodes, adjacent tissues. The lymph nodes were axillary draining lymph nodes from breast cancer patients. In TCRdb, the multiplex PCR reads were re-called with MiXCR into one record per CDR3 protein. Altogether under 150,000 distinct CDR3 sequences are present, 20% to 25% being singletons, with the ten largest covering about 2.2%. The sequenced sample consisted of axillary lymph node tissue. The receptors derive from a female donor with breast cancer. Some clones in this sample may be carry-over from other donors' samples.

This clonotype was recorded many times. The chain employs TRBV24-1 and TRBJ2-2; D may correspond to TRBD1 or TRBD2 (5 bases each). V shed 3 bases and J shed 7 bases, with 20 bases lying between them. The CDR3 contains 17 residues. CDR1 is KGHDR and CDR2 is SFDVKD in the germline V gene. CDR3 amino acids: CATSDPRLGTFIGELFF. The CDR3, as DNA: TGTGCCACCAGTGATCCGCGGTTGGGGACGTTTATCGGGGAGCTGTTTTTT.

This clonotype was seen many times. V and J are TRBV7-6 and TRBJ2-7; 10 bases align to TRBD2. Germline lookup yields CDR1 SGHVS and CDR2 FNYEAQ. The trim removed 3 bases at V and 2 bases at J, leaving 4 bases unmatched. The CDR3 length is 15 residues. Written as DNA, the CDR3 is TGTGCCAGCAGCTTGGCAGCGGGAGGGCCCTACGAGCAGTACTTC. Amino acid sequence: CASSLAAGGPYEQYF.

This clonotype was found a few times. The J gene is TRBJ1-5, the V gene TRBV6-6; 7 bases line up with TRBD1. The CDR3 is 15 amino acids. CDR1 and CDR2 (germline): MNHNY, SVGAGI (reference sequence). The V segment lost 6 bases and the J segment 2 bases; nucleotides outside the gene matches: 7. CDR3 sequence reads: CASSRGGSGNQPQHF. The CDR3 DNA follows: TGTGCCAGCAGCCGAGGGGGCTCTGGCAATCAGCCCCAGCATTTT.

This clonotype has ten or more counts. V gene TRBV7-8 combines with J gene TRBJ2-5, with 16 bases matching TRBD2. J gave up 5 bases and V 4 bases, and 4 bases lay outside the gene matches. Germline V lookup: CDR1 SGHVS, CDR2 FQNEAQ. This CDR3 region has 16 residues. For the CDR3, the DNA is TGTGCCAGCAGCTCAGGGACTAGCGGGAGGGCGGAGACCCAGTACTTC. This translates into CASSSGTSGRAETQYF.

This clonotype has ten or more counts. V gene TRBV10-3 combines with J gene TRBJ1-2; 7 nucleotides line up with TRBD1. Germline V gives CDR1 ENHRY, CDR2 SYGVKD. With 6 bases clipped from V and 13 bases from J, the junction kept 11 bases outside the gene matches. This CDR3 is 12 amino acids long. CDR3 sequence: CAISEGTDKCTF. In DNA form, the CDR3 reads TGTGCCATCAGCGAAGGGACAGATAAGTGCACCTTC.

On this clonotype itself: A read error is likely, as this CDR3 ends without the conserved phenylalanine or tryptophan. The chain joins TRBV18 to TRBJ2-1; 10 bases map to TRBD1. Unmatched junction bases numbered 0, after V lost 3 bases and J lost 4 bases. The germline gives CDR1 KGHSH, CDR2 LQKENI. The CDR3 loop spans 14 amino acids. The CDR3 DNA reads TGTGCCAGCTCACCGGGACAGGGGTACAATGAGCAGTTCTCC. It translates to CASSPGQGYNEQFS.

There are many counts of this clonotype. The chain joins TRBV9 to TRBJ1-2; D gene unclear. The CDR3 covers 14 residues. Between the trimmed V and J ends, which lost 0 bases and 4 bases, there was a span of 10 bases. Germline lookup yields CDR1 SGDLS and CDR2 YYNGEE. The CDR3 bases are TGTGCCAGCAGCGTAGCTCCAGACTTCTATGGCTACACCTTC. Its protein product is CASSVAPDFYGYTF. Full variable domain (outside the CDR3, taken from reference TRBV9 and TRBJ1-2): DSGVTQTPKHLITATGQRVTLRCSPRSGDLSVYWYQQSLDQGLQFLIQYYNGEERAKGNILERFSAQQFPDLHSELNLSSLELGDSALYFCASSVAPDFYGYTFGSGTRLTVV.

This clonotype was seen ten or more times. The chain links TRBV6-6 to TRBJ2-3; 13 positions agree with TRBD2. The CDR3 has 17 amino acids. The V and J ends lost 2 bases and 6 bases, in that order; junction bases with no gene match: 8. Germline CDR1 MNHNY, CDR2 SVGAGI (reference sequence). The CDR3 protein is CASSYRTSGRAGDTQYF. The DNA of the CDR3 is TGTGCCAGCAGTTACAGAACTAGCGGGAGGGCGGGTGATACGCAGTATTTT.

This clonotype has a handful of counts. V usage is TRBV28 and J usage is TRBJ2-1; TRBD2 aligns across 10 bases. The CDR3 totals 17 residues. Germline lookup yields CDR1 MDHEN and CDR2 SYDVKM. V was pared by 6 bases and J by 8 bases, with 16 bases of the junction left unmatched. The CDR3 DNA follows: TGTGCCAGCAGCCTAGGTGGCCTAGCGGGAGAAAGTGATGAGCAGTTCTTC. Translated: CASSLGGLAGESDEQFF.

A word on this clonotype: This sequence may be a read error, since a much larger clone differs from it by one base. It is likely a read error, because the conserved phenylalanine at the end of the CDR3 is missing. The gene calls are TRBV9 and TRBJ2-3, with a tentative D call TRBD2 (6 bases). This CDR3 is built from 16 residues. Germline loops: CDR1 SGDLS, CDR2 YYNGEE. V dropped 3 bases and J dropped 0 bases, with 14 bases sitting between them. The CDR3 DNA reads TGTGCCAGCAGCGCAAAGGGTAGCGGAAGCACAGATACGCAGTATCTT. This encodes CASSAKGSGSTDTQYL.

This clonotype was picked up many times. This chain uses TRBV19 with TRBJ2-1; D unresolved. V dropped 2 bases and J dropped 1 base, with 9 bases sitting between them. Germline-derived CDR1 and CDR2 are LNHDA and SQIVND (reference sequence). CDR3 length: 15 residues. For the CDR3, the DNA is TGTGCCAGTAGTATATTTGCGGATTCCTACAATGAGCAGTTCTTC. Protein sequence: CASSIFADSYNEQFF.

This clonotype was observed at least ten times. The chain is built from TRBV2 and TRBJ1-4; TRBD1 aligns across 10 bases. Germline V gene data show CDR1 as SNHLY and CDR2 as FYNNEI. Trimming cost V 6 bases and J 3 bases; bases outside gene matches: 7. There are 16 residues in the CDR3. CDR3 residues: CASRSDRGLANEKLFF. The CDR3 coding sequence is TGTGCCAGCAGGTCAGACAGGGGGCTAGCTAATGAAAAACTGTTTTTT.

This clonotype was seen many times. The chain joins TRBV5-5 to TRBJ2-6; TRBD2 aligns across 8 bases. Trimming took 4 bases from V and 2 from J; bases not matched to a gene: 8. The CDR3 loop spans 17 amino acids. Germline V lookup: CDR1 SGHKS, CDR2 YYEKEE (reference sequence). Written as DNA, the CDR3 is TGTGCCAGCAGCACCCTCCTCGGGGGGGCTGGGGCCAACGTCCTGACTTTC. It encodes CASSTLLGGAGANVLTF. Variable domain in full (rest from reference TRBV5-5 and TRBJ2-6): DAGVTQSPTHLIKTRGQQVTLRCSPISGHKSVSWYQQVLGQGPQFIFQYYEKEERGRGNFPDRFSARQFPNYSSELNVNALLLGDSALYLCASSTLLGGAGANVLTFGAGSRLTVL.

Worth noting for this clonotype: A junction end diverges from the germline sequence, so it may reflect a read error. The chain combines TRBV5-4 with TRBJ2-1; D gene unclear. This CDR3 comprises 16 residues. Germline loops: CDR1 SGHNT, CDR2 YYREEE (reference sequence). This CDR3 reads CASSLSSSRSYSEQFF. The CDR3 DNA follows: TGTGCTAGCAGCCTAAGTTCGAGCCGCTCCTACAGTGAGCAGTTCTTC. Complete variable domain (other parts from reference TRBV5-4 and TRBJ2-1): ETGVTQSPTHLIKTRGQQVTLRCSSQSGHNTVSWYQQALGQGPQFIFQYYREEENGRGNFPPRFSGLQFPNYSSELNVNALELDDSALYLCASSLSSSRSYSEQFFGPGTRLTVL.

This clonotype was seen just once. A much larger clonotype is one base distant, so this may be a read error. As the CDR3 is not closed by the conserved phenylalanine or tryptophan, this likely results from a read error. The chain recombines TRBV30 with TRBJ2-1; 11 positions match TRBD1. Germline V gene sequence: CDR1 GTSNPN, CDR2 SVGIG (reference sequence). The CDR3 contains 15 residues. The trim removed 0 bases at V and 4 bases at J, leaving 2 bases unmatched. The CDR3: CAWSVGQGAYNEQFL. The CDR3 nucleotides read TGTGCCTGGAGTGTTGGACAGGGGGCTTACAATGAGCAGTTCCTC.

The J gene is TRBJ2-7, the V gene TRBV28; TRBD2 matches at 10 bases. The germline CDR1 and CDR2 sequences are MDHEN and SYDVKM. CDR3 length equals 17 residues. Trimming at V came to 5 bases and at J to 0 bases, leaving 10 bases not matched to a gene. The chain's CDR3 is CASSTWLAGVSSYEQYF. The CDR3 region has the DNA TGTGCCAGCAGTACGTGGCTAGCGGGAGTAAGCTCCTACGAGCAGTACTTC.

This clonotype appeared many times. This chain uses TRBV3-1 with TRBJ1-2; 9 bases map to TRBD1. This CDR3 has 15 amino acids. V was pared by 4 bases and J by 10 bases, with 13 bases of the junction left unmatched. CDR1 LGHDT and CDR2 YNNKEL come from the germline V gene (reference sequence). The CDR3, as DNA: TGTGCCAGCAGCCCTACAGGGGGCAATTTACCGTTCTACACCTTC. The encoded protein is CASSPTGGNLPFYTF.